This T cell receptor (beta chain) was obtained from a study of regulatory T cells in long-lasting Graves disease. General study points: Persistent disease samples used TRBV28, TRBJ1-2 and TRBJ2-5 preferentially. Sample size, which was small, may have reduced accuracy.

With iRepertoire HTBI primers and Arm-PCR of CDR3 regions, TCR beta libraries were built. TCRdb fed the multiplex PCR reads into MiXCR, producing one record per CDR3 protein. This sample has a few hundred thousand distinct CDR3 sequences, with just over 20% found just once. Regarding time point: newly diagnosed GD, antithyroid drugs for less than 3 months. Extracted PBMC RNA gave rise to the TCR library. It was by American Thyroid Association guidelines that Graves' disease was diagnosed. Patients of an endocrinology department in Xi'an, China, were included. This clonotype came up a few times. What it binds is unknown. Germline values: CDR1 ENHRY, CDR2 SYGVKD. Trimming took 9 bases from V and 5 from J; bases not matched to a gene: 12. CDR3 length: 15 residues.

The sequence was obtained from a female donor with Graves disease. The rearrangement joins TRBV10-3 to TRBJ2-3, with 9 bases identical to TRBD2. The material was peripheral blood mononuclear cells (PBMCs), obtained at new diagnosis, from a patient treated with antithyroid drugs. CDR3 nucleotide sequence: TGTGCCATTGGAGGTAGCGGGAGTAGGGGAGATACGCAGTATTTT. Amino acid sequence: CAIGGSGSRGDTQYF.